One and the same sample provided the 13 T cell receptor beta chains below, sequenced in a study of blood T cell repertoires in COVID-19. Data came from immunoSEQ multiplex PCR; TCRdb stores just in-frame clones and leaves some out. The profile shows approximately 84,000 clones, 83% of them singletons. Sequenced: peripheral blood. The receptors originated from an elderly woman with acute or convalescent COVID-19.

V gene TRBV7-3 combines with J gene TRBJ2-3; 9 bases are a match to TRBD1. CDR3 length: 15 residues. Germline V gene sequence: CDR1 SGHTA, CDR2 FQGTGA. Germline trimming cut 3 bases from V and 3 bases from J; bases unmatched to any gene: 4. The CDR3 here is CASSLGQGRTDTQYF. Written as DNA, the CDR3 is TGTGCCAGCAGCTTGGGACAGGGTAGGACAGATACGCAGTATTTT.

CDR3 protein: CASSPYRSDTQYF. The CDR3 DNA reads as TGTGCCAGCAGCCCCTACAGATCAGATACGCAGTATTTT. This rearrangement joins TRBV25-1 to TRBJ2-3; D gene ambiguous. Trimming removed 6 bases at V and 4 bases at J, with 11 bases between. The CDR3 length is 13 residues. Per germline, CDR1 MGHDK and CDR2 SYGVNS. Combining the CDR3 with reference TRBV25-1 and TRBJ2-3 gives the whole variable domain EADIYQTPRYLVIGTGKKITLECSQTMGHDKMYWYQQDPGMELHLIHYSYGVNSTEKGDLSSESTVSRIRTEHFPLTLESARPSHTSQYLCASSPYRSDTQYFGPGTRLTVL.

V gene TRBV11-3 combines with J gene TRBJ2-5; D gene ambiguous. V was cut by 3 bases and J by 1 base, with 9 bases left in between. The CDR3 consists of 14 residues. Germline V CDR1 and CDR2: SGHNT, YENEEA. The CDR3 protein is CASSFANFQETQYF. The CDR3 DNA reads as TGTGCCAGCAGCTTCGCCAACTTCCAAGAGACCCAGTACTTC. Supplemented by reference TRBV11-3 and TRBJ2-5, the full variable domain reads EAGVVQSPRYKIIEKKQPVAFWCNPISGHNTLYWYLQNLGQGPELLIRYENEEAVDDSQLPKDRFSAERLKGVDSTLKIQPAELGDSAVYLCASSFANFQETQYFGPGTRLLVL.

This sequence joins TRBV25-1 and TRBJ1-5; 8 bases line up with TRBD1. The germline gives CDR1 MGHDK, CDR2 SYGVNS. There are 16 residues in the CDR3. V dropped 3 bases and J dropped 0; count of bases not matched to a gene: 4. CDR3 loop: CASSELQGVSNQPQHF. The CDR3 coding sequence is TGTGCCAGCAGTGAGTTACAGGGGGTTAGCAATCAGCCCCAGCATTTT.

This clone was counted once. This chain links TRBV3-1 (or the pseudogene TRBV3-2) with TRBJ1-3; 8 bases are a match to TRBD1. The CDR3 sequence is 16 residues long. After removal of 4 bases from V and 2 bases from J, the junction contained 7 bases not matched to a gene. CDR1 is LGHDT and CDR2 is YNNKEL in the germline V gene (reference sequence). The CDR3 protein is CASSLPDRAAGNTIYF. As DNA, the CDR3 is TGTGCCAGCAGCCTCCCGGACAGGGCGGCTGGAAACACCATATATTTT.

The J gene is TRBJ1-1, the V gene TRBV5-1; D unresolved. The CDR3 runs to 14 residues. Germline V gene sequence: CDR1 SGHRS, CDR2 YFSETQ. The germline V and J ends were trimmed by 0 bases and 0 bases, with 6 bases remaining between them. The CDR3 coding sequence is TGCGCCAGCAGCTTGGGTCGGTTGAACACTGAAGCTTTCTTT. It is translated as CASSLGRLNTEAFF.

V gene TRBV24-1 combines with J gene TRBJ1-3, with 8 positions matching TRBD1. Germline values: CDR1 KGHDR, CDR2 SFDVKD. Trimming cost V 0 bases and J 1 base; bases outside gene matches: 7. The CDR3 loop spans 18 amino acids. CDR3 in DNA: TGTGCCACCAGTGATTTGAGGCCAGGGGGCTGTTCTGGAAACACCATATATTTT. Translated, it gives CATSDLRPGGCSGNTIYF.

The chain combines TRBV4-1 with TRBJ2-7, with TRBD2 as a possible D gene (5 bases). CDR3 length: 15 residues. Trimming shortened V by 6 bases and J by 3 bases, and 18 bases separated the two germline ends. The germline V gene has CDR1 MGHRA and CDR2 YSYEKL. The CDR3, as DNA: TGCGCCAGCAGAAATGTAGCAGGAGGTCACTACGAGCAGTACTTC. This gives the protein CASRNVAGGHYEQYF.

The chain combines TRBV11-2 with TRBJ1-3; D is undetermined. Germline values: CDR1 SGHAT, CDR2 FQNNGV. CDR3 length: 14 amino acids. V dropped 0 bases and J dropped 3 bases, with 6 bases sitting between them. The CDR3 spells CASSLDRNGNTIYF. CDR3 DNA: TGTGCCAGCAGCTTAGACAGGAATGGAAACACCATATATTTT.

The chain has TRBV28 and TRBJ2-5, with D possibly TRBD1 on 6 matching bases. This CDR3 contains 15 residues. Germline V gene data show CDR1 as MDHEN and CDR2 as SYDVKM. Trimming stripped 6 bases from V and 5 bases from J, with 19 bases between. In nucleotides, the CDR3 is TGTGCCAGCAGAACGCACCTCAGGGGCAGGGAGACCCAGTACTTC. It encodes CASRTHLRGRETQYF.

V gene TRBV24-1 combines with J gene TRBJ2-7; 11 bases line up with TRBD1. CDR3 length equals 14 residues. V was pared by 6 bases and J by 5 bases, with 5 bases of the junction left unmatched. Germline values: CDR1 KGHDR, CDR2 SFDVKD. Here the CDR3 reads CATSPRDRGNEQYF. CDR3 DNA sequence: TGTGCCACCAGTCCGCGGGACAGGGGGAACGAGCAGTACTTC.

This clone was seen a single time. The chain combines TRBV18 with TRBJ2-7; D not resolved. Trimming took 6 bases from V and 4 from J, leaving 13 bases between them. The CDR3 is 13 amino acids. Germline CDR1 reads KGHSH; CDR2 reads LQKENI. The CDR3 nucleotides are TGTGCCAGCTCCCTGAGCAATTTTTACGAGCAGTACTTC. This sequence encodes CASSLSNFYEQYF.

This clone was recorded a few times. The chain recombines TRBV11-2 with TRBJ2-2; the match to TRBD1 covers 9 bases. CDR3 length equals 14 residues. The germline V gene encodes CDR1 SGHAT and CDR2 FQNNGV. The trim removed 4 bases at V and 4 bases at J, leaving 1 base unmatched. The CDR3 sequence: CASSWDRVTGELFF. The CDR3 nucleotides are TGTGCCAGCAGCTGGGACAGGGTCACCGGGGAGCTGTTTTTT.